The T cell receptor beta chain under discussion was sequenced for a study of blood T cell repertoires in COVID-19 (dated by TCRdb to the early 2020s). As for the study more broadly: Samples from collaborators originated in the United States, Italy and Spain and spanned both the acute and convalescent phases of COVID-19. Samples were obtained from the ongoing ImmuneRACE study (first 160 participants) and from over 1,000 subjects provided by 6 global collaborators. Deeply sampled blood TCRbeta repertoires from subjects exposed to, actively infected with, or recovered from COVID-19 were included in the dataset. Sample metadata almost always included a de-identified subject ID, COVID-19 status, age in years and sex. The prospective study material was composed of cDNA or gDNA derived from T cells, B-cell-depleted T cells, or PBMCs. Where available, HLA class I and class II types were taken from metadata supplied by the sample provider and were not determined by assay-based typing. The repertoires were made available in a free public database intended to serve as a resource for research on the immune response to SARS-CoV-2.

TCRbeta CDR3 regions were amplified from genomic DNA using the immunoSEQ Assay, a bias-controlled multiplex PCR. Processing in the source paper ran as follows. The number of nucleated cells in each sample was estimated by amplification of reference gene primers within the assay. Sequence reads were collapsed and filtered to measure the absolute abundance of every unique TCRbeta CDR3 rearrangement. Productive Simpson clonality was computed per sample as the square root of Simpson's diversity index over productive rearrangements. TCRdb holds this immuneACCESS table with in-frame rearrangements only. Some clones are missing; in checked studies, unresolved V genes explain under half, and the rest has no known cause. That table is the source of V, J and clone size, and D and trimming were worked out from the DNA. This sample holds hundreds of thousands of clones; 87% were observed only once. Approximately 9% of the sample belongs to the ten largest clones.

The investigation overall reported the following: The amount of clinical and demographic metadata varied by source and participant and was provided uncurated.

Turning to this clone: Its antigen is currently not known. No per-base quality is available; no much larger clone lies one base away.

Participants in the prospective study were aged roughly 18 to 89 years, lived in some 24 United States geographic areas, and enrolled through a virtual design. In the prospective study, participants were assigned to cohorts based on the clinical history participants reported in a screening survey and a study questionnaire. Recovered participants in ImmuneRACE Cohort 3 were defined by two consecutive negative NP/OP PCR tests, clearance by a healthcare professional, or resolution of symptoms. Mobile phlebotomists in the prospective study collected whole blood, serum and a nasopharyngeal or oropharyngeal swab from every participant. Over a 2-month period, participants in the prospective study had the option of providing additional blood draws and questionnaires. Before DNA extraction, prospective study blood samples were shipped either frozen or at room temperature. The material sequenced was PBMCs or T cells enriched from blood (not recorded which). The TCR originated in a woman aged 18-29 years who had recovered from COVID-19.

The CDR3: CASRTDRGRAEAFF. The DNA reads TGTGCCAGCAGGACGGACAGGGGTCGGGCTGAAGCTTTCTTT. The V and J segments used are TRBV2 and TRBJ1-1; TRBD1 aligns with 9 central bases. After removal of 6 bases from V and 6 bases from J, the junction retains 8 bases not matched to a gene. The CDR1 and CDR2 encoded by the germline V gene are SNHLY and FYNNEI. CDR3 length: 14 amino acids, cysteine to phenylalanine. The read is trimmed to its CDR3 DNA, 42 bases read in frame from base 1.